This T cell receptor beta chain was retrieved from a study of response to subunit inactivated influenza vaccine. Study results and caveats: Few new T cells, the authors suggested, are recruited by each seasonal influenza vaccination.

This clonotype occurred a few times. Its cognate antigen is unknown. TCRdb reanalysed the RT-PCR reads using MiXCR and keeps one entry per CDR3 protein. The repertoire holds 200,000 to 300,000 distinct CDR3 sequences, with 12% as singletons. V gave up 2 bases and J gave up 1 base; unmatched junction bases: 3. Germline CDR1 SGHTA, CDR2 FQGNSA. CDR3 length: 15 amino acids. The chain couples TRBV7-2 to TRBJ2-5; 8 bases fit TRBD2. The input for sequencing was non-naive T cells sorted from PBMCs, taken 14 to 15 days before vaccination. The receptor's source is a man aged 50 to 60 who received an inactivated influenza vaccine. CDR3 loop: CASSLTGTSQETQYF. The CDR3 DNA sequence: TGTGCCAGCAGCTTAACAGGGACTAGCCAAGAGACCCAGTACTTC.